This T cell receptor (beta chain) was found in a study of blood T cell repertoires in COVID-19. For the study at large: Acute and convalescent COVID-19 samples came from the United States, Italy and Spain. Sources were T cells, B-cell-depleted T cells, or PBMCs; the material itself was cDNA or gDNA.

For this clone: One end of the junction does not line up with germline, which may come from a read error.

Methods used by the authors: Cell counts per sample came from amplifying reference gene primers. This table comes from immunoSEQ multiplex PCR, and its TCRdb copy is limited to in-frame clones, with some not included. V, J and clone size were drawn from that table, and D and trimming were deduced from the DNA. Of under 250,000 clones listed, over 80% are singletons. The sequenced sample was peripheral blood. The receptor was isolated from a man between 25 and 39 years old with COVID-19, enrolled during active disease.

The CDR3 sequence: CASSLGGRALIETQYF. The CDR3 nucleotides are TGCGCCAGCAGTTTGGGCGGGAGGGCCCTCATAGAGACCCAGTACTTC. This chain joins TRBV5-1 and TRBJ2-5, with 9 bases identical to TRBD2. Germline V gene sequence: CDR1 SGHRS, CDR2 YFSETQ. The CDR3 loop spans 16 amino acids.